The rows below give T cell receptor beta chains drawn from one sample of a study of blood T cells in healthy people across ages. TCRdb passed the 5' RACE reads through MiXCR, listing each CDR3 protein once. The sample consists of under 850,000 distinct CDR3 sequences, about 36% of them appearing once. The material sequenced was blood. The receptors were gathered from a man in his late teens or twenties in good health. The CDR3 runs from the conserved cysteine through the conserved F or W. The order of the fields is J gene, V gene, clone size, D gene, CDR3 length, CDR3 DNA, CDR3 protein. A D gene is named only where the DNA matches it firmly. A row's size may be missing; if present it is once, few, many or a size class.

J gene: TRBJ2-5; V gene: TRBV5-1; clone size: few; D gene: -; CDR3 length: 15; CDR3 DNA: TGCGCCAGCAGCTTGGTACCTAGCCCGGAAGAGACCCAGTACTTC; CDR3 protein: CASSLVPSPEETQYF
J gene: TRBJ2-7; V gene: TRBV20-1; clone size: few; D gene: TRBD2; CDR3 length: 14; CDR3 DNA: TGCAGTGCTACCCCGGGACTAGCGCGGGGAACCCAGTACTTC; CDR3 protein: CSATPGLARGTQYF
J gene: TRBJ2-7; V gene: TRBV6-6; clone size: few; D gene: -; CDR3 length: 12; CDR3 DNA: TGTGCTAGCAGGTACGGGACCTACGAGCAGTACTTC; CDR3 protein: CASRYGTYEQYF
J gene: TRBJ2-1; V gene: TRBV13; clone size: -; D gene: -; CDR3 length: 15; CDR3 DNA: TGTGCCAGCAGCTTAGAGGGAGGAGTGGGGTTTGAGCAGTTCTTC; CDR3 protein: CASSLEGGVGFEQFF
J gene: TRBJ1-1; V gene: TRBV2; clone size: -; D gene: -; CDR3 length: 13; CDR3 DNA: TGTGCCGGCAGTGAAGGGTTACAAAATGAAGCTTTCTTT; CDR3 protein: CAGSEGLQNEAFF
J gene: TRBJ1-1; V gene: TRBV20-1; clone size: -; D gene: -; CDR3 length: 11; CDR3 DNA: TGCAGTGCTAAACAGGGATTTGAAGCTTTCTTT; CDR3 protein: CSAKQGFEAFF
J gene: TRBJ2-7; V gene: TRBV18; clone size: -; D gene: -; CDR3 length: 16; CDR3 DNA: TGTGCCAGCTCACGAGGGGCCCCGGGGATAAGATACGAGCAGTACTTC; CDR3 protein: CASSRGAPGIRYEQYF
J gene: TRBJ2-5; V gene: TRBV10-2; clone size: -; D gene: -; CDR3 length: 16; CDR3 DNA: TGCGCCAGCGAAGCCGCGTTCGGGGCAGGACAAGAGACCCAGTACTTC; CDR3 protein: CASEAAFGAGQETQYF
J gene: TRBJ2-3; V gene: TRBV6-6; clone size: -; D gene: -; CDR3 length: 14; CDR3 DNA: TGTGCCAGCTTGTTACTCGGGTCCACAGATACGCAGTATTTT; CDR3 protein: CASLLLGSTDTQYF
J gene: TRBJ1-6; V gene: TRBV15; clone size: once; D gene: -; CDR3 length: 14; CDR3 DNA: TGTGCCACCAGCACGCGGCTCGTACCTGCACCCCTCCACTTT; CDR3 protein: CATSTRLVPAPLHF
J gene: TRBJ2-5; V gene: TRBV25-1; clone size: few; D gene: -; CDR3 length: 15; CDR3 DNA: TGTGCCAGCAGTGAATTTATCGGGGGCCAAGAGACCCAGTACTTC; CDR3 protein: CASSEFIGGQETQYF
J gene: TRBJ2-5; V gene: TRBV27; clone size: -; D gene: -; CDR3 length: 15; CDR3 DNA: TGTGCCAGCATCAGCCTAGCGCGGAATGGGGGGACCCAGTACTTC; CDR3 protein: CASISLARNGGTQYF
J gene: TRBJ2-1; V gene: TRBV3-1; clone size: few; D gene: -; CDR3 length: 12; CDR3 DNA: TGTGCCAGCAGCCAGCAACAGGGAGAGCAGTTCTTC; CDR3 protein: CASSQQQGEQFF
J gene: TRBJ1-2; V gene: TRBV7-2; clone size: many; D gene: -; CDR3 length: 16; CDR3 DNA: TGTGCCAGCAGCGTCAAACATCCACCGGATCCAGGTGGCTACACCTTC; CDR3 protein: CASSVKHPPDPGGYTF
J gene: TRBJ1-5; V gene: TRBV7-2; clone size: -; D gene: -; CDR3 length: 14; CDR3 DNA: TGTGCCAGCAGCTTAGTTCTGGGGGGGCAGCCCCAGCATTTT; CDR3 protein: CASSLVLGGQPQHF
J gene: TRBJ2-5; V gene: TRBV9; clone size: -; D gene: -; CDR3 length: 15; CDR3 DNA: TGTGCCAGCAGCGTAGCTGGGGGTGAGGGGGAGACCCAGTACTTC; CDR3 protein: CASSVAGGEGETQYF
J gene: TRBJ1-4; V gene: TRBV20-1; clone size: few; D gene: TRBD1; CDR3 length: 14; CDR3 DNA: TGCAGTGCTAGCTCCGGGACAGGGGACGAAAAACTGTTTTTT; CDR3 protein: CSASSGTGDEKLFF
J gene: TRBJ2-4; V gene: TRBV5-1; clone size: -; D gene: -; CDR3 length: 15; CDR3 DNA: TGCGCCAGCAGCTTTCATGGGGATGAGGCAAACATTCAGTACTTC; CDR3 protein: CASSFHGDEANIQYF
J gene: TRBJ2-1; V gene: TRBV9; clone size: -; D gene: TRBD1; CDR3 length: 17; CDR3 DNA: TGTGCCAGCAGCCCAGAGACAGGGCCCTTCTCCTACAATGAGCAGTTCTTC; CDR3 protein: CASSPETGPFSYNEQFF
J gene: TRBJ2-1; V gene: TRBV11-2; clone size: -; D gene: -; CDR3 length: 15; CDR3 DNA: TGTGCCAGCAGCTCCCGACGGGAAAGCAACAATGAGCAGTTCTTC; CDR3 protein: CASSSRRESNNEQFF
J gene: TRBJ2-5; V gene: TRBV12-3/TRBV12-4; clone size: few; D gene: -; CDR3 length: 13; CDR3 DNA: TGTGCCAGCAGTTTATATGGGGAAAATGAGCAGTACTTC; CDR3 protein: CASSLYGENEQYF
J gene: TRBJ2-5; V gene: TRBV5-1; clone size: few; D gene: TRBD1; CDR3 length: 18; CDR3 DNA: TGCGCCAGCAGCTCAGCTGGTGCGCAACAGGGGCGTTCGGAGACCCAGTACTTC; CDR3 protein: CASSSAGAQQGRSETQYF
J gene: TRBJ2-7; V gene: TRBV7-2; clone size: -; D gene: TRBD1; CDR3 length: 14; CDR3 DNA: TGTGCCAGCAGCCCTGGCCACAGGGGCTACGAGCAGTACTTC; CDR3 protein: CASSPGHRGYEQYF
J gene: TRBJ1-1; V gene: TRBV3-1; clone size: -; D gene: -; CDR3 length: 12; CDR3 DNA: TGTGCCAGCGGCCACGGGAACACTGAAGCTTTCTTT; CDR3 protein: CASGHGNTEAFF
J gene: TRBJ2-5; V gene: TRBV4-3; clone size: few; D gene: -; CDR3 length: 17; CDR3 DNA: TGCGCCAGCAGCCAAGATTACTCGGTTGAAAGGAAGGAGACCCAGTACTTC; CDR3 protein: CASSQDYSVERKETQYF
J gene: TRBJ2-3; V gene: TRBV7-2; clone size: -; D gene: -; CDR3 length: 16; CDR3 DNA: TGTGCCAGCAGCTTAAATCCGGGGGTACCCACAGATACGCAGTATTTT; CDR3 protein: CASSLNPGVPTDTQYF
J gene: TRBJ2-3; V gene: TRBV7-9; clone size: -; D gene: -; CDR3 length: 15; CDR3 DNA: TGTGCCAGCAGCTTCGGGCAGGGGATAGGAGATACGCAGTATTTT; CDR3 protein: CASSFGQGIGDTQYF
J gene: TRBJ2-5; V gene: TRBV3-1; clone size: -; D gene: -; CDR3 length: 17; CDR3 DNA: TGTGCCAGCAGCCAGAGTCGCCGACCTCATCCTCCGGAGACCCAGTACTTC; CDR3 protein: CASSQSRRPHPPETQYF
J gene: TRBJ2-3; V gene: TRBV27; clone size: -; D gene: TRBD2; CDR3 length: 13; CDR3 DNA: TGTGCCAGCAGTTTACGGAATGGGAGGGGGCAGTATTTT; CDR3 protein: CASSLRNGRGQYF
J gene: TRBJ2-5; V gene: TRBV10-3; clone size: -; D gene: -; CDR3 length: 14; CDR3 DNA: TGTGCCATCAGCCCCGGGACAAAGGGAGAGACCCAGTACTTC; CDR3 protein: CAISPGTKGETQYF
J gene: TRBJ2-5; V gene: TRBV5-1; clone size: -; D gene: -; CDR3 length: 16; CDR3 DNA: TGCGCCAGCAGCTCGCGGGGCAGGGATTACCAAGAGACCCAGTACTTC; CDR3 protein: CASSSRGRDYQETQYF
J gene: TRBJ2-6; V gene: TRBV27; clone size: -; D gene: TRBD1; CDR3 length: 19; CDR3 DNA: TGTGCCAGCAGTTACCTAGGACAGGACTGGCTTTCTGGGGCCAACGTCCTGACTTTC; CDR3 protein: CASSYLGQDWLSGANVLTF
J gene: TRBJ2-1; V gene: TRBV12-3/TRBV12-4; clone size: few; D gene: TRBD2; CDR3 length: 15; CDR3 DNA: TGTGCCAGCAGTTTCTGGCGGGGGGGTCCCAATGAGCAGTTCTTC; CDR3 protein: CASSFWRGGPNEQFF
J gene: TRBJ1-2; V gene: TRBV27; clone size: many; D gene: -; CDR3 length: 13; CDR3 DNA: TGTGCCAGCAGTGCCCAGGGCAGTGGTGGCTACACCTTC; CDR3 protein: CASSAQGSGGYTF
J gene: TRBJ2-3; V gene: TRBV12-3/TRBV12-4; clone size: few; D gene: -; CDR3 length: 15; CDR3 DNA: TGTGCCAGCAGCCGCAAGCGACCACAGACAGATACGCAGTATTTT; CDR3 protein: CASSRKRPQTDTQYF
J gene: TRBJ1-1; V gene: TRBV7-2; clone size: -; D gene: -; CDR3 length: 11; CDR3 DNA: TGTGCCAGCTCTCGGTGGGGCGGGGCTTTCTTT; CDR3 protein: CASSRWGGAFF
J gene: TRBJ1-1; V gene: TRBV10-3; clone size: few; D gene: -; CDR3 length: 13; CDR3 DNA: TGTGCCATCAGTGAGCACCGGGACGGTGAAGCTTTCTTT; CDR3 protein: CAISEHRDGEAFF
J gene: TRBJ2-1; V gene: TRBV21-1; clone size: -; D gene: -; CDR3 length: 16; CDR3 DNA: TGTGCCAGCAGCAAAGAAGGTAGCGGGGGGGCCGGTGAGCAGTTCTTC; CDR3 protein: CASSKEGSGGAGEQFF
J gene: TRBJ2-7; V gene: TRBV5-5; clone size: few; D gene: TRBD1; CDR3 length: 14; CDR3 DNA: TGTGCCAGCAGCCTAACGACAGGGTCCAATGAGCAGTACTTC; CDR3 protein: CASSLTTGSNEQYF
J gene: TRBJ2-3; V gene: TRBV29-1; clone size: -; D gene: -; CDR3 length: 13; CDR3 DNA: TGCAGCGTGGGAACCCGGGACCGAAATACGCAGTATTTT; CDR3 protein: CSVGTRDRNTQYF
J gene: TRBJ1-2; V gene: TRBV12-3/TRBV12-4; clone size: -; D gene: -; CDR3 length: 15; CDR3 DNA: TGTGCCAGCAGTACGGCGGGGAGGACTCACTATGGCTACACCTTC; CDR3 protein: CASSTAGRTHYGYTF
J gene: TRBJ2-5; V gene: TRBV5-1; clone size: few; D gene: TRBD1; CDR3 length: 15; CDR3 DNA: TGCGCCAGCAGCCCAACAGGGGCCATCCAAGAGACCCAGTACTTC; CDR3 protein: CASSPTGAIQETQYF
J gene: TRBJ2-1; V gene: TRBV4-2; clone size: many; D gene: TRBD2; CDR3 length: 19; CDR3 DNA: TGTGCCAGCAGCCAAGAGGGCCCCGCCGGGGGGTTACATAGCGATGAGCAGTTCTTC; CDR3 protein: CASSQEGPAGGLHSDEQFF
J gene: TRBJ2-7; V gene: TRBV27; clone size: few; D gene: TRBD1; CDR3 length: 14; CDR3 DNA: TGTGCCAGCCGCCGACAGGGGGATTCCTACGAGCAGTACTTC; CDR3 protein: CASRRQGDSYEQYF
J gene: TRBJ2-3; V gene: TRBV5-1; clone size: many; D gene: -; CDR3 length: 15; CDR3 DNA: TGCGCCAGCAGCTTAGTGAACGGCCCCACAGATACGCAGTATTTT; CDR3 protein: CASSLVNGPTDTQYF
J gene: TRBJ2-1; V gene: TRBV4-2; clone size: many; D gene: -; CDR3 length: 16; CDR3 DNA: TGTGCCAGCAGCCAATCCCGGGACGCACGATACAATGAGCAGTTCTTC; CDR3 protein: CASSQSRDARYNEQFF
J gene: TRBJ1-3; V gene: TRBV30; clone size: -; D gene: -; CDR3 length: 15; CDR3 DNA: TGTGCCTGGAGTCTCCCGGGGAACTCTGGAAACACCATATATTTT; CDR3 protein: CAWSLPGNSGNTIYF
J gene: TRBJ2-7; V gene: TRBV4-1; clone size: -; D gene: -; CDR3 length: 15; CDR3 DNA: TGCGCCAGCAGCCATGGCCCGGACCTCTCCTACGAGCAGTACTTC; CDR3 protein: CASSHGPDLSYEQYF
J gene: TRBJ1-6; V gene: TRBV6-5; clone size: -; D gene: -; CDR3 length: 14; CDR3 DNA: TGTGCCAGCAGTTGGACAGCGGGCAATTCACCCCTCCACTTT; CDR3 protein: CASSWTAGNSPLHF
J gene: TRBJ2-7; V gene: TRBV5-1; clone size: -; D gene: TRBD2; CDR3 length: 16; CDR3 DNA: TGCACCAGCAGCTTGACGAGCGGGGGCTCCTACAATGAGCAGTACTTC; CDR3 protein: CTSSLTSGGSYNEQYF
J gene: TRBJ2-1; V gene: TRBV20-1; clone size: -; D gene: -; CDR3 length: 14; CDR3 DNA: TGCAGTGCTAGAGATGCGAGGCTCCAAGAGACCCAGTTCTTC; CDR3 protein: CSARDARLQETQFF
J gene: TRBJ2-6; V gene: TRBV20-1; clone size: -; D gene: -; CDR3 length: 13; CDR3 DNA: TGCAGTGCGGTACCGGGCCTCTCTAGCGTCCTGACTTTC; CDR3 protein: CSAVPGLSSVLTF
J gene: TRBJ2-3; V gene: TRBV10-3; clone size: -; D gene: -; CDR3 length: 14; CDR3 DNA: TGTGCCATCAGTGAAGATTTGGTCGAGGATACGCAGTATTTT; CDR3 protein: CAISEDLVEDTQYF
J gene: TRBJ1-1; V gene: TRBV7-9; clone size: -; D gene: TRBD1; CDR3 length: 18; CDR3 DNA: TGTGCCAGCAGCCCAGTGTCCGGGACAGGGGGCATAGAACCTGAAGCTTTCTTT; CDR3 protein: CASSPVSGTGGIEPEAFF
J gene: TRBJ2-5; V gene: TRBV10-3; clone size: -; D gene: -; CDR3 length: 13; CDR3 DNA: TGTGCCATCGAAACGGACAGTAGGGAGACCCAGTACTTC; CDR3 protein: CAIETDSRETQYF
J gene: TRBJ2-1; V gene: TRBV7-9; clone size: few; D gene: TRBD1; CDR3 length: 13; CDR3 DNA: TGTGCCAGCAGCCCGACAGGGGGATATGAGCAGTTCTTC; CDR3 protein: CASSPTGGYEQFF
J gene: TRBJ1-4; V gene: TRBV18; clone size: -; D gene: TRBD1; CDR3 length: 14; CDR3 DNA: TGTGCCAGCTCACCGACAGGGAATTCTGAAAAACTGTTTTTT; CDR3 protein: CASSPTGNSEKLFF